Listed here are 31 T cell receptor beta chains from one sample, sequenced in a study of cytomegalovirus exposure and HLA in healthy donors. PCR was performed using 60 Vbeta and 13 Jbeta primers. This table comes from immunoSEQ multiplex PCR, and its TCRdb copy is limited to in-frame clones, with some not included. The sample consists of approximately 200,000 clones, roughly 84% of them appearing once. The specimen was PBMCs. The receptors originated from a human donor in good health.

The chain carries TRBV7-9 and TRBJ1-1; D gene uncertain. The germline gives CDR1 SEHNR, CDR2 FQNEAQ (reference sequence). The CDR3 extends over 13 amino acids. V lost 1 base and J lost 5, with 8 bases in between. The CDR3 reads CASSLEIQTEAFF. The CDR3, as DNA: TGTGCCAGCAGCTTAGAGATTCAGACTGAAGCTTTCTTT.

The rearrangement links TRBV6-6 to TRBJ2-3; D remains ambiguous. The germline V gene encodes CDR1 MNHNY and CDR2 SVGAGI (reference sequence). The CDR3 sequence is 11 residues long. V lost 9 bases, J lost 6 bases, and 10 bases lay in between. The CDR3 here is CASTSSDTQYF. The CDR3 region has the DNA TGTGCCAGTACTTCCTCCGATACGCAGTATTTT.

This clone was picked up one time. The V call is TRBV7-9, the J call TRBJ2-5; TRBD2 matches at 9 bases. V lost 4 bases, J lost 6 bases, and 12 bases stayed unmatched. The CDR3 is 16 amino acids. Per germline, CDR1 SEHNR and CDR2 FQNEAQ (reference sequence). CDR3 loop: CASSSMGAGGPKTQYF. The CDR3 DNA reads as TGTGCCAGCAGCTCCATGGGGGCGGGAGGGCCGAAGACCCAGTACTTC.

The rearrangement uses TRBV7-9 and TRBJ2-3, with 8 bases fitting TRBD2. This CDR3 spans 15 amino acids. Trimming at V came to 5 bases and at J to 0 bases, leaving 4 bases not matched to a gene. Germline assignment: CDR1 SEHNR and CDR2 FQNEAQ (reference sequence). The CDR3 nucleotides read TGTGCCAGCAGCCTGACTAGCGAAAGCACAGATACGCAGTATTTT. Its protein is CASSLTSESTDTQYF. The variable domain in full, completed from reference TRBV7-9 and TRBJ2-3, reads DTGVSQNPRHKITKRGQNVTFRCDPISEHNRLYWYRQTLGQGPEFLTYFQNEAQLEKSRLLSDRFSAERPKGSFSTLEIQRTEQGDSAMYLCASSLTSESTDTQYFGPGTRLTVL.

This rearrangement joins TRBV6-6 to TRBJ1-4, with 7 nucleotides matching TRBD1. After removal of 5 bases from V and 2 bases from J, the junction contained 5 bases not matched to a gene. This CDR3 spans 15 amino acids. Per the germline V gene, CDR1 is MNHNY and CDR2 is SVGAGI (reference sequence). In nucleotides, the CDR3 is TGTGCCAGCAGTCCCCCGGGACAGACTAATGAAAAACTGTTTTTT. It translates to CASSPPGQTNEKLFF.

This clone was seen a few times. This chain links TRBV6-1 with TRBJ1-5, with D possibly matching TRBD1 (5 bases). In germline, CDR1 is MNHNS, CDR2 SASEGT. This CDR3 has 15 residues. Trimming shortened V by 2 bases and J by 6 bases, and 14 bases separated the two germline ends. CDR3 bases: TGTGCCAGCAGTGAACGTGGGGCCGAAGGTCAGCCCCAGCATTTT. Translation gives CASSERGAEGQPQHF.

This rearrangement joins TRBV2 to TRBJ2-1, with D unresolved. The CDR3 covers 12 residues. In germline, CDR1 is SNHLY, CDR2 FYNNEI. V was clipped by 2 bases and J by 10 bases, with 9 bases between them. This CDR3 is CASSESGWEQFF. DNA of the CDR3: TGTGCCAGCAGTGAATCCGGGTGGGAGCAGTTCTTC.

The table lists this clone with a count of one. CDR3 residues: CASSRDYQPGSSQYF. CDR3 coding DNA: TGCGCCAGCAGCCGGGACTACCAGCCTGGATCGTCCCAGTACTTC. The chain couples TRBV5-1 to TRBJ2-5; TRBD2 matches at 7 bases. V shed 4 bases and J 9 bases; nucleotides not matched to a gene: 15. The CDR3 loop spans 15 amino acids. In germline, CDR1 is SGHRS, CDR2 YFSETQ.

The CDR3 loop is CASSLSGTNNEQFF. The CDR3, as DNA: TGCGCCAGCAGCTTAAGCGGGACTAACAATGAGCAGTTCTTC. The genes are TRBV5-1 and TRBJ2-1; 7 bases map to TRBD2. The CDR3 length is 14 residues. The germline gives CDR1 SGHRS, CDR2 YFSETQ. The junction had 4 bases not matched to a gene; V was cut back by 2 bases and J by 5 bases.

The rearrangement uses TRBV6-5 and TRBJ2-7; maybe TRBD2 (5 bases). V lost 2 bases, J lost 5 bases, and 19 bases lay in between. The V gene's germline CDR1 is MNHEY and CDR2 SVGAGI. The CDR3 is made up of 16 amino acids. The CDR3 bases are TGTGCCAGCAGTTACAGCCCAGAAGGGTTGGGAGACGAGCAGTACTTC. Amino acids: CASSYSPEGLGDEQYF.

CDR3 in DNA: TGTGCCAGCAGCTTGAGCGGGCACTCCTACGAGCAGTACTTC. Translating it yields CASSLSGHSYEQYF. The rearrangement uses TRBV5-8 and TRBJ2-7; tentative D call: TRBD2 (6 bases). Looked up from germline, CDR1 is SGHTS and CDR2 is YDEGEE. Trimming took off 1 base at V and 0 bases at J, with 8 bases between the two ends. The CDR3 length is 14 residues.

The J gene is TRBJ2-3, the V gene TRBV7-6; 9 nucleotides agree with TRBD2. The CDR3 is 12 amino acids. V shed 9 bases, J shed 6 bases, and the junction held 4 bases outside the gene matches. Germline lookup yields CDR1 SGHVS and CDR2 FNYEAQ. DNA of the CDR3: TGTGCCAGTGCGGGAGGGTTGGATACGCAGTATTTT. It codes for CASAGGLDTQYF.

The chain employs TRBV19 and TRBJ2-7, with 7 bases aligning to TRBD2. This CDR3 contains 16 residues. The germline CDR1 and CDR2 sequences are LNHDA and SQIVND (reference sequence). Trimming at V came to 0 bases and at J to 3 bases, leaving 8 bases not matched to a gene. The CDR3 DNA reads as TGTGCCAGTAGTATAGATTCGGCGGGAGTACACTACGAGCAGTACTTC. Protein sequence: CASSIDSAGVHYEQYF.

This chain joins TRBV2 and TRBJ2-3; 13 positions match TRBD2. The trim removed 3 bases at V and 0 bases at J, leaving 3 bases unmatched. The CDR3 has 17 residues. Germline V CDR1 and CDR2: SNHLY, FYNNEI. The CDR3 DNA is TGTGCCAGCAGTGAGGGACTAGCGGGAATTAGCACAGATACGCAGTATTTT. Its protein is CASSEGLAGISTDTQYF.

For the CDR3, the DNA is TGCGCCAGCAGCCTTGGGACAGGGGGCGTGGAAGCTTTCTTT. The encoded protein is CASSLGTGGVEAFF. This chain joins TRBV5-1 and TRBJ1-1; TRBD1 aligns across 12 bases. V trimming: 4 bases; J trimming: 8 bases; junction bases outside the gene matches: 6. This CDR3 is 14 amino acids long. CDR1 and CDR2 (germline): SGHRS, YFSETQ.

The chain recombines TRBV5-6 with TRBJ1-3; tentative D call: TRBD1 (6 bases). Germline values: CDR1 SGHDT, CDR2 YYEEEE. The V and J ends lost 4 bases and 1 base respectively, with 15 bases between them. The CDR3 runs to 16 residues. The CDR3 nucleotides are TGTGCCAGCAGCGGGCTGACAGGTCGGTCTGGAAACACCATATATTTT. Encoded protein: CASSGLTGRSGNTIYF.

V usage is TRBV6-5 and J usage is TRBJ1-5, with unresolved D. This CDR3 contains 12 residues. Trimming stripped 8 bases from V and 2 bases from J, with 7 bases between. CDR1 and CDR2 from the germline V gene are MNHEY and SVGAGI. DNA of the CDR3: TGTGCCAGCGGCCCTGGCAATCAGCCCCAGCATTTT. As protein: CASGPGNQPQHF.

The chain recombines TRBV2 with TRBJ1-1; D remains unclear. Germline V lookup: CDR1 SNHLY, CDR2 FYNNEI. The ends were cut back, 8 bases at V and 6 bases at J, with 22 bases in the middle. This CDR3 region has 15 residues. CDR3 sequence (DNA): TGTGCCAGCTGGAACCCGGGAAGACGTTGGTCTGAAGCTTTCTTT. Protein product: CASWNPGRRWSEAFF. Complete variable domain (other parts from reference TRBV2 and TRBJ1-1): EPEVTQTPSHQVTQMGQEVILRCVPISNHLYFYWYRQILGQKVEFLVSFYNNEISEKSEIFDDQFSVERPDGSNFTLKIRSTKLEDSAMYFCASWNPGRRWSEAFFGQGTRLTVV.

In its sample, this clone was seen a few times. The CDR3 DNA sequence: TGTGCCAGGATCCCGGGACCTAGCGGGAGGCCCACCCGGGACGAGCAGTACTTC. Amino acids: CARIPGPSGRPTRDEQYF. The genes are TRBV7-9 and TRBJ2-5, with 11 bases lining up with TRBD2. The end of the DNA fits TRBJ2-7 better, so the J call may be wrong. Per the germline V gene, CDR1 is SEHNR and CDR2 is FQNEAQ (reference sequence). The CDR3 consists of 18 residues.

The chain combines TRBV11-1 with TRBJ2-5; 13 nucleotides match TRBD2. V shed 4 bases, J shed 5 bases, and the junction held 7 bases outside the gene matches. Germline CDR1 is SGHAT and CDR2 is FQDESV (reference sequence). The CDR3 is 16 residues long. Here the CDR3 reads CASSSGGLAGVETQYF. The CDR3 DNA reads as TGTGCCAGCAGCTCCGGAGGACTAGCGGGAGTGGAGACCCAGTACTTC.

The V gene is TRBV7-8, the J gene TRBJ2-5, with 10 bases aligning to TRBD1. V was clipped by 6 bases and J by 4 bases; unmatched bases: 11. Germline V lookup: CDR1 SGHVS, CDR2 FQNEAQ. The CDR3 runs to 16 residues. CDR3 nucleotides: TGTGCCAGCAGATATACCCTGGGGACAGGGGCAGAGACCCAGTACTTC. Residues: CASRYTLGTGAETQYF. The full variable domain, with the rest looked up from reference TRBV7-8 and TRBJ2-5, is GAGVSQSPRYKVAKRGQDVALRCDPISGHVSLFWYQQALGQGPEFLTYFQNEAQLDKSGLPSDRFFAERPEGSVSTLKIQRTQQEDSAVYLCASRYTLGTGAETQYFGPGTRLLVL.

The chain employs TRBV6-5 and TRBJ2-3; D call uncertain. V was trimmed by 6 bases and J by 6 bases, leaving 13 bases between them. The CDR3 runs to 13 residues. The germline V gene encodes CDR1 MNHEY and CDR2 SVGAGI. DNA for the CDR3: TGTGCCAGCAGCCGGGTCGTGGGTGATACGCAGTATTTT. Translating gives CASSRVVGDTQYF.

This chain connects TRBV11-2 to TRBJ2-5; the D gene is possibly TRBD2 (7 bases). This CDR3 has 15 amino acids. CDR1 SGHAT and CDR2 FQNNGV come from the germline V gene. The V gene lost 5 bases and the J gene lost 5 bases, with 18 bases spanning the gap. Here the CDR3 reads CASSDTEGGWETQYF. The CDR3, as DNA: TGTGCCAGCAGCGATACAGAGGGGGGGTGGGAGACCCAGTACTTC.

This clone was observed a single time. The CDR3 is CASSVGGSGKETQYF. The CDR3, as DNA: TGTGCCAGCAGCGTAGGGGGTAGCGGCAAAGAGACCCAGTACTTC. This chain joins TRBV9 and TRBJ2-5; possible D gene TRBD2, 6 bases. V lost 0 bases and J lost 3, with 12 bases in between. Germline lookup yields CDR1 SGDLS and CDR2 YYNGEE. The CDR3 runs 15 residues.

This chain joins TRBV2 and TRBJ1-2; TRBD1 aligns across 7 bases. Unmatched junction bases numbered 9, after V lost 7 bases and J lost 4 bases. The germline V gene encodes CDR1 SNHLY and CDR2 FYNNEI. The CDR3 runs to 14 residues. DNA for the CDR3: TGTGCCAGCACTGGGGGCAGGGGGATCTATGGCTACACCTTC. Its protein is CASTGGRGIYGYTF.

V gene TRBV15 combines with J gene TRBJ2-7; weak D call: TRBD2 (5 bases). V lost 0 bases to trimming and J lost 0 bases, with 6 bases between them. In germline, CDR1 is LNHNV, CDR2 YYDKDF (reference sequence). This CDR3 is built from 14 residues. The CDR3 loop reads CATSRDGSSYEQYF. The CDR3 DNA reads as TGTGCCACCAGCAGAGATGGGAGCTCCTACGAGCAGTACTTC.

The sample holds a few counts of this clone. The chain uses TRBV5-6 and TRBJ2-1, with 11 bases aligning to TRBD2. Germline V gives CDR1 SGHDT, CDR2 YYEEEE. After removal of 1 base from V and 6 bases from J, the junction contained 9 bases not matched to a gene. The CDR3 spans 17 residues. The CDR3 loop reads CASSLFALAGGGNEQFF. CDR3 DNA: TGTGCCAGCAGCTTGTTCGCTCTAGCGGGAGGAGGCAATGAGCAGTTCTTC.

The gene calls are TRBV7-3 and TRBJ2-1; possibly TRBD2 for D (5 bases). The CDR3 has 13 amino acids. Germline CDR1 and CDR2: SGHTA and FQGTGA. The V gene lost 1 base and the J gene lost 9 bases, with 10 bases spanning the gap. CDR3: CASSLSSEFEQFF. In nucleotides, the CDR3 is TGTGCCAGCAGCTTAAGTAGCGAGTTTGAGCAGTTCTTC.

The chain links TRBV2 to TRBJ1-2; D is perhaps TRBD1 (6 bases). The CDR3 consists of 14 residues. Germline CDR1 is SNHLY and CDR2 is FYNNEI. V lost 4 bases, J lost 0 bases, and 9 bases lay in between. CDR3 nucleotides: TGTGCCAGCAGTGGAGGGGGGGCTAACTATGGCTACACCTTC. It is translated as CASSGGGANYGYTF.

The V call is TRBV6-5, the J call TRBJ2-1; 9 bases agree with TRBD2. Germline CDR1 MNHEY, CDR2 SVGAGI. This CDR3 has 16 residues. After removal of 0 bases from V and 8 bases from J, the junction contained 8 bases not matched to a gene. In DNA form, the CDR3 reads TGTGCCAGCAGTTACTCTTCGGCTAGCGGGAACCATGAGCAGTTCTTC. Protein product: CASSYSSASGNHEQFF.

V and J are TRBV5-1 and TRBJ2-3, with D possibly TRBD1 on 7 matching bases. Germline assignment: CDR1 SGHRS and CDR2 YFSETQ. The CDR3 sequence is 14 residues long. V dropped 5 bases and J dropped 7 bases, with 17 bases sitting between them. In nucleotides, the CDR3 is TGCGCCAGCAGTGGTGAGGGGGCGGGGAATACGCAGTATTTT. Translation: CASSGEGAGNTQYF.